A selection of T cell receptor beta chains follows, all from one sample in a study of blood T cell repertoires in COVID-19. Assay: immunoSEQ multiplex PCR; the TCRdb copy retains only in-frame clones and omits some. The sample lists 200,000 or so clones; less than 90% were seen once. The sample taken for sequencing was PBMCs or T cells enriched from blood (not recorded which). Receptors originate from a woman between 25 and 40 years old who had recovered from COVID-19. Both conserved end residues are part of each CDR3. D genes are given only for firm matches. Clone size, where shown, is once, few, many, or a class for clones that have expanded.

cdr3_nt cdr3_aa clone_size v_call d_call j_call
TGCGCCAGCAGCCAAGACACAACAGGCCGTAGGGGCTACACCTTC CASSQDTTGRRGYTF - TRBV4-3 - TRBJ1-2
TGTGCCAGCAGCTTACGGGCGGGGTCTAGCTCCTATAATTCACCCCTCCACTTT CASSLRAGSSSYNSPLHF - TRBV11-2 - TRBJ1-6
TGTGCCAGTAAGGCGGAAAACTATGGCTACACCTTC CASKAENYGYTF - TRBV19 - TRBJ1-2
TGCGCCAGCAGCCCGGCGGGGATTTACACCGGGGAGCTGTTTTTT CASSPAGIYTGELFF - TRBV4-1 - TRBJ2-2
TGTGCCAGCAGAGCGGGGGATCAGCCCCAGCATTTT CASRAGDQPQHF - TRBV6-5 - TRBJ1-5
TGTGCCAGCAGCTTAACAAATCCGTACCAAGAGACCCAGTACTTC CASSLTNPYQETQYF once TRBV7-6 - TRBJ2-5
TGTGCCAGCAGTGACTCTGAGCGGAGCTACAATGAGCAGTTCTTC CASSDSERSYNEQFF - TRBV6-4 - TRBJ2-1
TGTGCCAGCAGCCATTACCCGACAGGGCACACTGAAGCTTTCTTT CASSHYPTGHTEAFF - TRBV11-2 TRBD1 TRBJ1-1
TGTGCCAGTAGCGCGACAGTCCCACATCAGCCCCAGCATTTT CASSATVPHQPQHF - TRBV19 - TRBJ1-5
TGCGCCAGCAGCTTGGGTGGCTCGGCCGGGACTGAAGCTTTCTTT CASSLGGSAGTEAFF - TRBV5-1 - TRBJ1-1
TGTGCCAGCAATAATTCACCCAGACATGTGGCTATGAACACTGAAGCTTTCTTT CASNNSPRHVAMNTEAFF - TRBV2 - TRBJ1-1
TGTGCCAGCAGCTGGACGGGGAACAATCAGCCCCAGCATTTT CASSWTGNNQPQHF - TRBV5-6 - TRBJ1-5
TGTGCCAGCAGCTCCCCCGGAAACGGGGGGCGGGAGACCCAGTACTTC CASSSPGNGGRETQYF - TRBV5-4 - TRBJ2-5
TGTGCCAGCAGCACATCCCCCAGCGGGGGGCCCAGAGGGCTGTTTTTT CASSTSPSGGPRGLFF - TRBV14 TRBD2 TRBJ2-2
TGTGCCAGCAGCCCCCACTCCCATGCAGGGGACTACGAGCAGTACTTC CASSPHSHAGDYEQYF - TRBV7-3 - TRBJ2-7
TGTGCCAGTAGGATATCTGGGGGGTGGACCGGGGAGCTGTTTTTT CASRISGGWTGELFF - TRBV19 - TRBJ2-2
TGTGCCAGCAGTGGCGGCTATAGCGGGGAACCCACAGATACGCAGTATTTT CASSGGYSGEPTDTQYF - TRBV7-2 TRBD2 TRBJ2-3
TGTGCCAGCTCACCTCGAAAGTCTAGCGGGGGAAATGAGCAGTTCTTC CASSPRKSSGGNEQFF - TRBV18 TRBD2 TRBJ2-1
TGTGCCAGCAGCTTAACAGTTCCGGGACAGATCTACGAGCAGTACTTC CASSLTVPGQIYEQYF once TRBV7-9 TRBD1 TRBJ2-7
TGCGCCAGCAGTGAGTCGGGAGTTAACAGGGCTGGTGAAAAACTGTTTTTT CASSESGVNRAGEKLFF - TRBV10-1 - TRBJ1-4
TGTGCCAGCAGTTCTTCCCAAGGGGGAGCTTTCTTT CASSSSQGGAFF - TRBV27 - TRBJ1-1
TGTGCCAGTAGTAGGCAGGGCCCCTATGGCTACACCTTC CASSRQGPYGYTF - TRBV19 - TRBJ1-2
TGTGCCAGCAGTAGGACAGGGAATAACGAGCAGTACTTC CASSRTGNNEQYF - TRBV2 TRBD1 TRBJ2-7
TGTGCCAGCAGTTTACTGACTAGCGGGGGCTCCTACGAGCAGTACTTC CASSLLTSGGSYEQYF - TRBV27 TRBD2 TRBJ2-7
TGTGCCAGCAGCCAAGCGATTTCAGCTAACTATGGCTACACCTTC CASSQAISANYGYTF - TRBV3-1/TRBV3-2 - TRBJ1-2
TGTGCCAGCAGAGTAGGGCAGGGGGCGAACACTGAAGCTTTCTTT CASRVGQGANTEAFF once TRBV2 TRBD1 TRBJ1-1
TGTGCCAGCAGCTTGGCCGGGGCAGATACGCAGTATTTT CASSLAGADTQYF - TRBV5-4 - TRBJ2-3
TGTGCCAGCAGCTTAACAGGGTTTGGTAACTATGGCTACACCTTC CASSLTGFGNYGYTF - TRBV7-2 - TRBJ1-2
TGTGCCAGCAGCCTAGGGGTACCTAACTATGGCTACACCTTC CASSLGVPNYGYTF - TRBV27 - TRBJ1-2
TGTGCCAGCAGCTCCCTAGCGGGGGACAACAATGAGCAGTTCTTC CASSSLAGDNNEQFF - TRBV7-3 TRBD2 TRBJ2-1
TGTGCCAGTAGTGCCCGGACAGGGGGTCGTGCTGAAGCTTTCTTT CASSARTGGRAEAFF - TRBV19 TRBD1 TRBJ1-1
TGTGCCACCAGCAGAGACCGGGACTTCACAGATACGCAGTATTTT CATSRDRDFTDTQYF - TRBV15 - TRBJ2-3
TGCAGCGTTGAAGTCGGTAAAGGGGGCGATGAGCAGTTCTTC CSVEVGKGGDEQFF - TRBV29-1 TRBD1 TRBJ2-1
TGTGCCAGCAGCTTAGGCCTGGGCAGGGGAAACACTGAAGCTTTCTTT CASSLGLGRGNTEAFF few TRBV11-3 - TRBJ1-1
TGTGCCAGCAGCACAGGGGGGGATCAGCCCCAGCATTTT CASSTGGDQPQHF - TRBV7-2 TRBD1 TRBJ1-5
TGTGCCAGCAGCGTAGGGCCGGAGACAGACACCTACGAGCAGTACTTC CASSVGPETDTYEQYF - TRBV9 - TRBJ2-7
TGTGCCACCAGTTCTCCCCGGCGGGGGGGCACAGATACGCAGTATTTT CATSSPRRGGTDTQYF - TRBV15 TRBD2 TRBJ2-3
TGCGCCAGCAGGACGGGAGGGAGCTCCTATAATTCACCCCTCCACTTT CASRTGGSSYNSPLHF - TRBV5-1 - TRBJ1-6
TGTGCCAGCAGGGTGGGGGCCCCAACCGGGGAGCTGTTTTTT CASRVGAPTGELFF - TRBV9 - TRBJ2-2